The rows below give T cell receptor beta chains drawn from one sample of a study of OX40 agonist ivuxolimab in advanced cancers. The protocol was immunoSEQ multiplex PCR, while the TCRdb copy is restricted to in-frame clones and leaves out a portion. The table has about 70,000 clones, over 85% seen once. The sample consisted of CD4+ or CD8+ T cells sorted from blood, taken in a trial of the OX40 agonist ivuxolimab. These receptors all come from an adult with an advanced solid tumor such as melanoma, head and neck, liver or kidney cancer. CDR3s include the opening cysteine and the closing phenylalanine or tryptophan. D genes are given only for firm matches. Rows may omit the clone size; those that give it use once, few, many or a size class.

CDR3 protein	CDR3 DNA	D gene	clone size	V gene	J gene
CSVRRGGGNTEAFF	TGCAGCGTTCGCCGGGGCGGGGGGAACACTGAAGCTTTCTTT	-	-	TRBV29-1	TRBJ1-1
CASSPAWGDNEQFF	TGTGCCAGCAGCCCAGCGTGGGGGGACAATGAGCAGTTCTTC	-	once	TRBV7-2	TRBJ2-1
CASSQQGRGTYEQYF	TGTGCCAGCAGTCAACAGGGGCGGGGTACCTACGAGCAGTACTTC	-	-	TRBV2	TRBJ2-7
CASSLVRGGYEQYF	TGTGCCAGCAGCTTAGTGCGGGGGGGCTACGAGCAGTACTTC	TRBD2	-	TRBV7-8	TRBJ2-7
CASSLAFGRSGGVNEQFF	TGTGCCAGCAGCTTGGCCTTCGGGCGAAGCGGGGGGGTCAATGAGCAGTTCTTC	TRBD2	-	TRBV5-5	TRBJ2-1
CASSLRRPRVWDTQYF	TGTGCCAGCAGTCTACGACGACCCAGGGTTTGGGATACGCAGTATTTT	-	-	TRBV27	TRBJ2-3
CASHFEPAGSLYF	TGTGCCAGCCACTTCGAGCCCGCAGGGTCCCTGTACTTC	-	once	TRBV7-2	TRBJ2-7
CASIPTSASYNEQFF	TGTGCCAGCATTCCGACTAGCGCCTCCTACAATGAGCAGTTCTTC	TRBD2	-	TRBV7-2	TRBJ2-1
CASSLVSTADWNTEAFF	TGCGCCAGCAGCTTGGTTAGTACTGCGGATTGGAACACTGAAGCTTTCTTT	-	-	TRBV5-1	TRBJ1-1
CASSLSGFSSGANVLTF	TGTGCCAGCAGCTTATCAGGATTCTCCTCTGGGGCCAACGTCCTGACTTTC	-	-	TRBV13	TRBJ2-6
CASSVPSSGAYNEQFF	TGTGCCAGCAGCGTTCCCTCTAGCGGGGCTTACAATGAGCAGTTCTTC	TRBD2	-	TRBV9	TRBJ2-1
CARGRAGLTYNEQFF	TGTGCCAGGGGACGAGCGGGGCTCACCTACAATGAGCAGTTCTTC	TRBD2	once	TRBV2	TRBJ2-1
CASSLKGTSGGAEDEQFF	TGCGCCAGCAGCCTCAAGGGGACTAGCGGGGGGGCAGAAGATGAGCAGTTCTTC	TRBD2	-	TRBV4-1	TRBJ2-1
CASSGGSVYNSPLHF	TGTGCCAGCAGTGGGGGAAGCGTATATAATTCACCCCTCCACTTT	-	-	TRBV6-1	TRBJ1-6
CASNFGGGAETQYF	TGTGCCAGCAATTTCGGCGGGGGGGCAGAGACCCAGTACTTC	TRBD2	-	TRBV2	TRBJ2-5
CASNICGVRKTYGYTF	TGTGCCAGCAATATATGTGGAGTACGAAAGACCTATGGCTACACCTTC	-	-	TRBV5-2	TRBJ1-2
CAWSLSGGGGSPLHF	TGTGCCTGGAGTTTATCAGGTGGTGGGGGATCACCCCTCCACTTT	-	few	TRBV30	TRBJ1-6
CASSPWGQPNSPLHF	TGTGCCAGCAGCCCGTGGGGACAACCAAATTCACCCCTCCACTTT	-	-	TRBV5-4	TRBJ1-6
CASSYSHGLNYEQYF	TGTGCCAGCAGTTACTCGCACGGATTGAACTACGAGCAGTACTTC	-	-	TRBV6-5	TRBJ2-7
CASSAGGAGNEQFF	TGTGCCAGCAGCGCAGGGGGGGCCGGAAATGAGCAGTTCTTC	-	-	TRBV5-4	TRBJ2-1
CASTPTGAPLHF	TGTGCCAGCACCCCGACCGGGGCACCCCTCCACTTT	-	-	TRBV2	TRBJ1-6
CASSWTGGEGYTF	TGTGCCAGCAGTTGGACAGGGGGCGAAGGCTACACCTTC	TRBD1	-	TRBV6-6	TRBJ1-2
CASSFRAGGQDTQYF	TGTGCCAGCAGTTTTAGAGCGGGGGGGCAAGATACGCAGTATTTT	TRBD2	-	TRBV27	TRBJ2-3
CASSINSGRGNIQYF	TGTGCCAGTAGTATAAACTCAGGACGTGGAAACATTCAGTACTTC	-	once	TRBV19	TRBJ2-4
CASSQELSGGGETQYF	TGCGCCAGCAGCCAAGAGCTTAGCGGGGGCGGGGAGACCCAGTACTTC	TRBD2	-	TRBV4-1	TRBJ2-5
CASRPGTGGLNSPLHF	TGTGCCAGCAGACCCGGGACAGGGGGCCTTAATTCACCCCTCCACTTT	TRBD1	-	TRBV5-4	TRBJ1-6
CASSLNRASLYGYTF	TGTGCCAGCAGCTTAAATCGGGCGAGCCTCTATGGCTACACCTTC	-	-	TRBV7-9	TRBJ1-2
CASSPGRLEEQYF	TGCGCCAGCAGCCCCGGACGGTTGGAGGAGCAGTACTTC	-	-	TRBV5-1	TRBJ2-7
CASSLGDPWGYTF	TGCGCCAGCAGCTTGGGGGATCCGTGGGGCTACACCTTC	-	once	TRBV5-1	TRBJ1-2
CASSSQGATEAFF	TGTGCCAGCAGCTCACAGGGGGCGACTGAAGCTTTCTTT	TRBD1	-	TRBV7-9	TRBJ1-1
CASSSILTSYEQYF	TGTGCCAGCAGTTCCATCCTTACCTCCTACGAGCAGTACTTC	-	-	TRBV27	TRBJ2-7
CASSLSAPLSGDTQYF	TGTGCCAGCAGCTTGTCGGCCCCACTAAGCGGAGATACGCAGTATTTT	-	-	TRBV5-6	TRBJ2-3
CASSRTGSNSPLHF	TGTGCCAGCAGCCGGACAGGGAGCAATTCACCCCTCCACTTT	TRBD1	-	TRBV6-6	TRBJ1-6
CASSRGLATTPEQFF	TGTGCCAGCAGCAGGGGACTAGCGACGACCCCTGAGCAGTTCTTC	TRBD2	-	TRBV11-2	TRBJ2-1
CASSAYPGIQETQYF	TGTGCCAGCAGTGCCTACCCAGGGATCCAAGAGACCCAGTACTTC	-	-	TRBV2	TRBJ2-5
CSARDPTEAFF	TGCAGTGCTAGAGATCCCACTGAAGCTTTCTTT	-	-	TRBV20-1	TRBJ1-1
CASSSGLAGALGYEQFF	TGTGCCAGCAGCTCGGGACTAGCGGGGGCCCTAGGGTATGAGCAGTTCTTC	TRBD2	once	TRBV7-9	TRBJ2-1
CASSVGGDYGYTF	TGTGCCAGCAGCGTGGGGGGGGACTATGGCTACACCTTC	-	-	TRBV5-4	TRBJ1-2
CAWRDGVNTEAFF	TGTGCCTGGAGAGATGGGGTGAACACTGAAGCTTTCTTT	-	-	TRBV30	TRBJ1-1
CASSRAGGISYEQYF	TGTGCCAGTAGTAGGGCGGGGGGGATCTCCTACGAGCAGTACTTC	TRBD2	-	TRBV19	TRBJ2-7
CASSRDLTLHEQYF	TGTGCCAGCAGCCGGGATCTGACACTCCACGAGCAGTACTTC	-	once	TRBV7-9	TRBJ2-7
CASWGTGRGHIQPQHF	TGTGCCAGCTGGGGAACGGGTAGGGGGCATATTCAGCCCCAGCATTTT	TRBD1	-	TRBV28	TRBJ1-5
CASSVAAGQNNEQFF	TGTGCCAGCAGCGTAGCTGCAGGGCAGAACAATGAGCAGTTCTTC	-	-	TRBV9	TRBJ2-1
CASSWTGETETQYF	TGCGCCAGCAGCTGGACAGGGGAGACGGAGACCCAGTACTTC	TRBD1	-	TRBV5-1	TRBJ2-5
CASSPRDRGSNSGNTIYF	TGTGCCAGCAGCCCCCGGGACAGGGGTTCTAACTCTGGAAACACCATATATTTT	TRBD1	-	TRBV7-8	TRBJ1-3
CASSLQGAYYNEQFF	TGCGCCAGCAGCCTACAGGGGGCGTATTACAATGAGCAGTTCTTC	TRBD1	once	TRBV5-1	TRBJ2-1
CASSEMGQGSTDTQYF	TGTGCCAGCAGTGAAATGGGACAGGGATCCACAGATACGCAGTATTTT	TRBD1	-	TRBV6-1	TRBJ2-3
CAWSVLSGVSPGELFF	TGTGCCTGGAGTGTACTCAGCGGGGTTTCACCCGGGGAGCTGTTTTTT	TRBD2	-	TRBV30	TRBJ2-2
CAWSVSDYYGYTF	TGTGCCTGGAGTGTTTCCGATTACTATGGCTACACCTTC	-	-	TRBV30	TRBJ1-2
CAWSAELGTEAFF	TGTGCCTGGAGTGCCGAGTTAGGAACTGAAGCTTTCTTT	-	few	TRBV30	TRBJ1-1